One and the same sample provided the 13 T cell receptor beta chains below, sequenced in a study of T cells after posttransplantation cyclophosphamide. Libraries were prepared by immunoSEQ multiplex PCR; TCRdb keeps only in-frame clonotypes and omits some of them. Of just over 20,000 clones in the sample, over 95% were seen once. Cells defined as naive were viable CD3+CD4+ or CD3+CD8+ and CCR7+CD45RA+CD45RO-CD95-CD27+CD28+. The specimen was naive CD4+ T cells sorted from PBMCs. These receptors were collected from a man aged 35-49 years in good health, CMV-negative, and a related stem cell transplant donor.

The V gene is TRBV7-2, the J gene TRBJ2-1; perhaps TRBD1 as D (6 bases). The CDR3 contains 14 residues. Trimming removed 3 bases at V and 8 bases at J, with 14 bases between. Germline V CDR1 and CDR2: SGHTA, FQGNSA. In DNA form, the CDR3 reads TGTGCCAGCAGCTTCCGGGACAACGGAGATGAGCAGTTCTTC. Residues: CASSFRDNGDEQFF. Drawing the rest from reference TRBV7-2 and TRBJ2-1, the complete variable domain is GAGVSQSPSNKVTEKGKDVELRCDPISGHTALYWYRQSLGQGLEFLIYFQGNSAPDKSGLPSDRFSAERTGGSVSTLTIQRTQQEDSAVYLCASSFRDNGDEQFFGPGTRLTVL.

V gene TRBV28 combines with J gene TRBJ2-5, with D unresolved. With 5 bases removed from V and 4 bases from J, the gap between germline ends came to 5 bases. This CDR3 spans 11 amino acids. The germline CDR1 and CDR2 sequences are MDHEN and SYDVKM. CDR3 residues: CASSQSETQYF. In nucleotides, the CDR3 is TGTGCCAGCAGTCAATCAGAGACCCAGTACTTC.

The chain has TRBV5-8 and TRBJ1-1; a possible D gene is TRBD1 (5 bases). The CDR3 runs to 14 residues. V was shortened by 7 bases and J by 4 bases, with 17 bases between the two germline ends. Germline V lookup: CDR1 SGHTS, CDR2 YDEGEE. This chain's CDR3 is CASRNRGMITEAFF. DNA of the CDR3: TGTGCCAGCCGCAACCGGGGGATGATCACTGAAGCTTTCTTT.

The CDR3 nucleotides are TGTGCCAGCAGTTTAGGCAGGCCGGACTACGAGCAGTACTTC. Protein: CASSLGRPDYEQYF. The chain carries TRBV28 and TRBJ2-7; unclear D gene. This CDR3 has 14 residues. V was cut by 2 bases and J by 3 bases, with 11 bases left in between. Germline V gives CDR1 MDHEN, CDR2 SYDVKM.

The chain has TRBV28 and TRBJ2-7; D perhaps matches TRBD2 (5 bases). From germline, CDR1 is MDHEN and CDR2 SYDVKM. This CDR3 is 13 amino acids long. V was shortened by 3 bases and J by 6 bases, with 12 bases between the two germline ends. The chain's CDR3 is CASSFQRGPEQYF. The CDR3 region has the DNA TGTGCCAGCAGTTTCCAGCGAGGGCCCGAGCAGTACTTC.

This chain connects TRBV5-1 to TRBJ2-2, with no clear D. The CDR3 has 13 amino acids. Germline V gene lookup returns CDR1 SGHRS and CDR2 YFSETQ. V was shortened by 3 bases and J by 5 bases, with 8 bases between the two germline ends. DNA of the CDR3: TGCGCCAGCAGCTCGACAATTACCGGGGAGCTGTTTTTT. Encoded protein: CASSSTITGELFF.

The gene calls are TRBV30 and TRBJ1-4, with 9 bases fitting TRBD1. This CDR3 has 15 amino acids. The germline V gene encodes CDR1 GTSNPN and CDR2 SVGIG (reference sequence). The J segment lost 7 bases and the V segment lost 2 bases, leaving 8 bases of the junction unmatched. The DNA for the CDR3 is TGTGCCTGGAGTACCCTCCCGGGACAGGGTGAAAAACTGTTTTTT. It is translated as CAWSTLPGQGEKLFF.

This clone has just one count. The J gene is TRBJ2-1, the V gene TRBV6-5, with 13 bases that match TRBD2. This CDR3 has 14 residues. Germline loops: CDR1 MNHEY, CDR2 SVGAGI. J lost 3 bases, V lost 10 bases, and 3 bases had no gene match. This chain's CDR3 is CATGLAGSYNEQFF. The CDR3 DNA sequence: TGTGCCACGGGACTAGCGGGAAGCTACAATGAGCAGTTCTTC.

The rearrangement uses TRBV19 and TRBJ2-3; 8 positions agree with TRBD2. The junction had 16 bases not matched to a gene; V was cut back by 5 bases and J by 0 bases. Germline V gene lookup returns CDR1 LNHDA and CDR2 SQIVND (reference sequence). The CDR3 length is 19 residues. The CDR3 protein is CASSPIGGGVASSTDTQYF. CDR3 in DNA: TGTGCCAGTAGTCCAATCGGGGGGGGAGTGGCTTCTAGCACAGATACGCAGTATTTT.

The chain carries TRBV28 and TRBJ1-2; D is unclear. The germline gives CDR1 MDHEN, CDR2 SYDVKM. The CDR3 totals 15 residues. Trimming shortened V by 4 bases and J by 0 bases, and 12 bases separated the two germline ends. The CDR3 nucleotides read TGTGCCAGCAGTTCCTCACAGTGGGCTAACTATGGCTACACCTTC. Translating it yields CASSSSQWANYGYTF.

The chain combines TRBV7-8 with TRBJ2-2; D unclear. V dropped 1 base and J dropped 3 bases, with 6 bases sitting between them. The CDR3 totals 14 residues. Germline lookup yields CDR1 SGHVS and CDR2 FQNEAQ. CDR3 in amino acids: CASSLGPHTGELFF. DNA for the CDR3: TGTGCCAGCAGCTTAGGGCCGCACACCGGGGAGCTGTTTTTT.

This chain joins TRBV11-3 and TRBJ2-4; perhaps D is TRBD1 or TRBD2 (6 bases each). V lost 5 bases and J lost 11, with 16 bases in between. The CDR3 covers 13 residues. Germline CDR1 is SGHNT and CDR2 is YENEEA. This CDR3 reads CASSLGGGKFQYF. In DNA, the CDR3 is TGTGCCAGCAGCCTAGGAGGGGGAAAGTTTCAGTACTTC.

The chain has TRBV4-1 and TRBJ2-1; possibly TRBD2 for D (6 bases). Germline CDR1 reads MGHRA; CDR2 reads YSYEKL. The CDR3 is 18 residues long. V lost 1 base and J lost 8, with 24 bases in between. The CDR3 sequence is CASSQGIGGTTAGYEQFF. In DNA form, the CDR3 reads TGCGCCAGCAGCCAAGGGATAGGCGGGACCACCGCCGGTTATGAGCAGTTCTTC.